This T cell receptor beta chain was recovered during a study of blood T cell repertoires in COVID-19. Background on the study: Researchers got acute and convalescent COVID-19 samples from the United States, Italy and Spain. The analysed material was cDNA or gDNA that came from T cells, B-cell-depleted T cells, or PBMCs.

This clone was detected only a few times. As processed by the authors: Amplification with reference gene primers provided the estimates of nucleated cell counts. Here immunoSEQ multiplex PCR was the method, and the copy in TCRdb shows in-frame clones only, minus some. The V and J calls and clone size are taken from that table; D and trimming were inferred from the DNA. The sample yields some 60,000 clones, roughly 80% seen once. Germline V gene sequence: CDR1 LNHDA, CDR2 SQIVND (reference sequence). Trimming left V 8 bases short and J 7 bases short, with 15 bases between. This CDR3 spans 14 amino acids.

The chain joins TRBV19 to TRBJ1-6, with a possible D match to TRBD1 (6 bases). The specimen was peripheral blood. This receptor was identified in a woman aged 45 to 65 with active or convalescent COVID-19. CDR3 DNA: TGTGCCAGTTTACAGGGAAGGGGCAATTCACCCCTCCACTTT. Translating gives CASLQGRGNSPLHF.